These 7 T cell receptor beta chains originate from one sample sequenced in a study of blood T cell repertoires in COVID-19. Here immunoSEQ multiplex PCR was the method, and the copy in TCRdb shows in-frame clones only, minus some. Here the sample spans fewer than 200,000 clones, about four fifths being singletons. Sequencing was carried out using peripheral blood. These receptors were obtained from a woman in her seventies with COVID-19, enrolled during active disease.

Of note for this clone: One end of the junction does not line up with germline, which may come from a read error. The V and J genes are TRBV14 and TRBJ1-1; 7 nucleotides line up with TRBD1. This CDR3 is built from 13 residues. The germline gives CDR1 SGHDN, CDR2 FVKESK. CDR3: CASSQELGTALTF. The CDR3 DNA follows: TGTGCCAGCAGCCAAGAACTGGGGACAGCCCTTACCTTT.

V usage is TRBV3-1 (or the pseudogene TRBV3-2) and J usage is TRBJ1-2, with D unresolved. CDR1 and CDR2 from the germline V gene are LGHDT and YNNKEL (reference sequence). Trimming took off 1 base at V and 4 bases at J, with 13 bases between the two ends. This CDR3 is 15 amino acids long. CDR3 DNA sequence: TGTGCCAGCAGCCAAGGCCCGATCCCAGGCTATGGCTACACCTTC. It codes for CASSQGPIPGYGYTF.

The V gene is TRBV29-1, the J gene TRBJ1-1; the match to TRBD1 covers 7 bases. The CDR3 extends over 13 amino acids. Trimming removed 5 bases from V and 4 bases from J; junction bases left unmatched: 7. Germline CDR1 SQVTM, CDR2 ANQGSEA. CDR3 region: CSVTGVVGTEAFF. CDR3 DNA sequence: TGCAGCGTTACAGGGGTTGTGGGCACTGAAGCTTTCTTT.

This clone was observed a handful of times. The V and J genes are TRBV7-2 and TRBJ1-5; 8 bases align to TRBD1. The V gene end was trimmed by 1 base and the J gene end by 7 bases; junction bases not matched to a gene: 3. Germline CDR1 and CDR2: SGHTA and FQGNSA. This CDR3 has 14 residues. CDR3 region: CASSLGTGNQPQHF. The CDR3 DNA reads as TGTGCCAGCAGCTTAGGGACAGGGAACCAGCCCCAGCATTTT.

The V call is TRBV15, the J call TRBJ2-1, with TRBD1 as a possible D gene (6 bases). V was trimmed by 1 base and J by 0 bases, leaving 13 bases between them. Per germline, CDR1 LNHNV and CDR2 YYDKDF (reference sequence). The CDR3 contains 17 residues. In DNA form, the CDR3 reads TGTGCCACCAGCAGAGTGGGCAGGGGTCTCTCCTACAATGAGCAGTTCTTC. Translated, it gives CATSRVGRGLSYNEQFF.

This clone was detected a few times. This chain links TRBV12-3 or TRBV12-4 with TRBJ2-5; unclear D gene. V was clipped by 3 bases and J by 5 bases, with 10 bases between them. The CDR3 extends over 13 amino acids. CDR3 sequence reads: CASSLRMRETQYF. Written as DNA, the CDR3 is TGTGCCAGCAGTTTGAGGATGCGTGAGACCCAGTACTTC.

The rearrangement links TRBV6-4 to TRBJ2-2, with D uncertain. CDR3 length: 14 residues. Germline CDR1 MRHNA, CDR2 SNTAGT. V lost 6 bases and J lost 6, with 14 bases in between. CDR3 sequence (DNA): TGTGCCAGCAGCGCCGACTCCACGGCCGGGGAGCTGTTTTTT. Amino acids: CASSADSTAGELFF.